This T cell receptor (beta chain) was sequenced for a study of cytomegalovirus exposure and HLA in healthy donors. Study-level findings and limits: The listing of 150 to 200 TCR beta chains classed them as cytomegalovirus-associated. As was reported, the classifier diagnosed cytomegalovirus status with high specificity and sensitivity. In vitro testing confirmed a few CMV-associated chains as specific for CMV antigens.

The germline gives CDR1 SQVTM, CDR2 ANQGSEA. Trimming took 5 bases from V and 7 from J, leaving 17 bases between them. The CDR3 spans 14 residues. Clones were sequenced by immunoSEQ multiplex PCR, and TCRdb holds only the in-frame ones, with some missing. The sample has 150,000 to 200,000 clones, approximately 86% seen once; the top ten hold 2.7%. Worth noting for this clone: The antigen remains unidentified.

The TCR originated in a man aged 18 to 30 in good health and CMV-seropositive. The V and J genes are TRBV29-1 and TRBJ2-2; no definite D call. The sequenced sample was PBMCs. CDR3 protein: CSVYSNNPDGELFF. CDR3 DNA: TGCAGCGTTTATAGTAATAATCCCGACGGGGAGCTGTTTTTT.